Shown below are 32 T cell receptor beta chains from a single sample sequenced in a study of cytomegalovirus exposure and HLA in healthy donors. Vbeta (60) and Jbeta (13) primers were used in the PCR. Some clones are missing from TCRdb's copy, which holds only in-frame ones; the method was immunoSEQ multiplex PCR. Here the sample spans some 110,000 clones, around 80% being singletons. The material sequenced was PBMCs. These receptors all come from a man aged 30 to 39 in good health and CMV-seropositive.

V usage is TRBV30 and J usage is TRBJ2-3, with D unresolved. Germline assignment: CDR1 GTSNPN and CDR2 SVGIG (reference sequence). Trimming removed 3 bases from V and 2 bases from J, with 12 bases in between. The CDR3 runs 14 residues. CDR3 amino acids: CAWRSTVLTDTQYF. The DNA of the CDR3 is TGTGCCTGGAGGTCCACGGTTCTCACAGATACGCAGTATTTT.

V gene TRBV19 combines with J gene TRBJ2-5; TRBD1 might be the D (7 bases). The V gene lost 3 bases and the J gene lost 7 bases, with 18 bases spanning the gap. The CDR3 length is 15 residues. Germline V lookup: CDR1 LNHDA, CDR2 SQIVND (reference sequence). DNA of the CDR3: TGTGCCAGTAGTATGGCGGGACAGTTCGCTGGGACCCAGTACTTC. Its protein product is CASSMAGQFAGTQYF. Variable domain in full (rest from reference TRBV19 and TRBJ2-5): DGGITQSPKYLFRKEGQNVTLSCEQNLNHDAMYWYRQDPGQGLRLIYYSQIVNDFQKGDIAEGYSVSREKKESFPLTVTSAQKNPTAFYLCASSMAGQFAGTQYFGPGTRLLVL.

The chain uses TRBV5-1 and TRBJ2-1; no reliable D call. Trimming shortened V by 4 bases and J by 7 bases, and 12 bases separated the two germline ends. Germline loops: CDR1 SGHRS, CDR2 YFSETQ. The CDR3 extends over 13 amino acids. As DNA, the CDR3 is TGCGCCAGCAGCATACAACGATTGAATGAGCAGTTCTTC. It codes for CASSIQRLNEQFF. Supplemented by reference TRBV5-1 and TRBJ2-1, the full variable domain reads KAGVTQTPRYLIKTRGQQVTLSCSPISGHRSVSWYQQTPGQGLQFLFEYFSETQRNKGNFPGRFSGRQFSNSRSEMNVSTLELGDSALYLCASSIQRLNEQFFGPGTRLTVL.

CDR3 region: CASSSQRTYQETQYF. CDR3 DNA sequence: TGTGCCAGCAGCTCACAGAGAACGTACCAAGAGACCCAGTACTTC. This chain uses TRBV11-2 with TRBJ2-5; no definite D call. There are 15 residues in the CDR3. With 4 bases removed from V and 0 bases from J, the gap between germline ends came to 12 bases. Germline CDR1 reads SGHAT; CDR2 reads FQNNGV.

Written as DNA, the CDR3 is TGTGCCAGCAGCTTAGTAGCGGGGGGTAACGAGCAGTACTTC. Translating gives CASSLVAGGNEQYF. The chain recombines TRBV7-9 with TRBJ2-7; 10 nucleotides align to TRBD2. The CDR3 runs 14 residues. Unmatched junction bases numbered 2, after V lost 1 base and J lost 5 bases. CDR1 is SEHNR and CDR2 is FQNEAQ in the germline V gene (reference sequence).

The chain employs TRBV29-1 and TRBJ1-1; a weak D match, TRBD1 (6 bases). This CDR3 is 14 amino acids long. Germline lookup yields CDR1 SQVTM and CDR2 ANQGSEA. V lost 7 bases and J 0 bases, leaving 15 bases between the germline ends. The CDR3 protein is CSAQKTGLNTEAFF. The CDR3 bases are TGCAGCGCCCAGAAGACAGGCCTGAACACTGAAGCTTTCTTT.

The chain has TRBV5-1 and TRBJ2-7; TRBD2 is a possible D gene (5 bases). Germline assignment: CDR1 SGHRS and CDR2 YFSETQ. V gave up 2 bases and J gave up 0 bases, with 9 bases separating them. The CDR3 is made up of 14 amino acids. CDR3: CASSLRGISYEQYF. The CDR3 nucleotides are TGCGCCAGCAGCTTACGGGGAATCTCCTACGAGCAGTACTTC. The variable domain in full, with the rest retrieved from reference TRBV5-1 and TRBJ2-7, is KAGVTQTPRYLIKTRGQQVTLSCSPISGHRSVSWYQQTPGQGLQFLFEYFSETQRNKGNFPGRFSGRQFSNSRSEMNVSTLELGDSALYLCASSLRGISYEQYFGPGTRLTVT.

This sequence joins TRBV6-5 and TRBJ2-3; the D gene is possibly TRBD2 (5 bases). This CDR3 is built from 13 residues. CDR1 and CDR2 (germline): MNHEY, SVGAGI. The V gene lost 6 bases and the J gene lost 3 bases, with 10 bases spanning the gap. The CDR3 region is CASRLRGTDTQYF. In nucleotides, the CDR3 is TGTGCCAGCAGGCTCCGAGGGACAGATACGCAGTATTTT.

The CDR3 is CASSYFGTSGRTLNTGELFF. The CDR3 bases are TGTGCCAGCAGTTATTTCGGGACTAGCGGGAGGACGTTGAACACCGGGGAGCTGTTTTTT. The V call is TRBV6-9, the J call TRBJ2-2, with 15 nucleotides matching TRBD2. Germline V gives CDR1 MNHGY, CDR2 SVAAGI. The V segment lost 1 base and the J segment 1 base; nucleotides outside the gene matches: 7. This CDR3 comprises 20 residues.

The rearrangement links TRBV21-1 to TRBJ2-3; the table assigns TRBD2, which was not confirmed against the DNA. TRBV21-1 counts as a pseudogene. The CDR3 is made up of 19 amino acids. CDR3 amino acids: CASSKGLPSVGGREGGQYF. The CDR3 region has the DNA TGTGCCAGCAGCAAGGGACTACCTAGCGTTGGGGGGCGGGAGGGAGGGCAGTATTTT.

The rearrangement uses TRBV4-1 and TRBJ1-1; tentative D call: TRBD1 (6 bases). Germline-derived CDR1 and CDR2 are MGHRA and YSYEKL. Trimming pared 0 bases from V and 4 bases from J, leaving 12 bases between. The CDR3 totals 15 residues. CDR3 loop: CASSQDARGGTEAFF. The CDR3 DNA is TGCGCCAGCAGCCAAGATGCCCGAGGGGGCACTGAAGCTTTCTTT.

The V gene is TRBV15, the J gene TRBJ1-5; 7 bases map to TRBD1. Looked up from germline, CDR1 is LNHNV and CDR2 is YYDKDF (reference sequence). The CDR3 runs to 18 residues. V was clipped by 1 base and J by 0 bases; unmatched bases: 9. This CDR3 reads CATSRVHNRGHSNQPQHF. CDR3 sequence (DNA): TGTGCCACCAGCAGAGTCCATAACAGGGGCCATAGCAATCAGCCCCAGCATTTT.

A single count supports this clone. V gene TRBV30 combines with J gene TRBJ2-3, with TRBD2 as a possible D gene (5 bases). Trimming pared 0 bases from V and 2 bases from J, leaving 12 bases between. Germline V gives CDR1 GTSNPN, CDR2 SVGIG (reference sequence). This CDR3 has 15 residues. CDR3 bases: TGTGCCTGGAGTGTACTGGACTTGCTCACAGATACGCAGTATTTT. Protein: CAWSVLDLLTDTQYF.

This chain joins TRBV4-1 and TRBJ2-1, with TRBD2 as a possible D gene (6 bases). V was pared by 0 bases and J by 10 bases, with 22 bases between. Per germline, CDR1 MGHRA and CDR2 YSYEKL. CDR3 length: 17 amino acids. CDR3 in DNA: TGCGCCAGCAGCCAAGACCGCCCAGCGGGCATATCCCGGGAGCAGTTCTTC. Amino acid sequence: CASSQDRPAGISREQFF.

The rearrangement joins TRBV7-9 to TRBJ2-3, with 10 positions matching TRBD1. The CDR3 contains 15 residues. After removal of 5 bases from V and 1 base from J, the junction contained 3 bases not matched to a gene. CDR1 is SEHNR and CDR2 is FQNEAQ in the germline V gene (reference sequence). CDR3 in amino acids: CASSDRGQGTDTQYF. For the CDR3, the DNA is TGTGCCAGCAGCGACAGGGGGCAAGGCACAGATACGCAGTATTTT.

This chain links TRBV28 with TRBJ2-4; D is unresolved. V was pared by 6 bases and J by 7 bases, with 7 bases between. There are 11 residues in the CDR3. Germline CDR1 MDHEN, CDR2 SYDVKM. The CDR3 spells CASRELNIQYF. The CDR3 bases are TGTGCCAGCAGGGAGTTGAACATTCAGTACTTC. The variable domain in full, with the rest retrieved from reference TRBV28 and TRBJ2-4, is DVKVTQSSRYLVKRTGEKVFLECVQDMDHENMFWYRQDPGLGLRLIYFSYDVKMKEKGDIPEGYSVSREKKERFSLILESASTNQTSMYLCASRELNIQYFGAGTRLSVL.

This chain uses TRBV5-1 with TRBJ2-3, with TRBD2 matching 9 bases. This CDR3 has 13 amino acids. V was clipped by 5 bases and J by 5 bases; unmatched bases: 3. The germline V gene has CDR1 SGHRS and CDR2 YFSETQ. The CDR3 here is CASRGLARDTQYF. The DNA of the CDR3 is TGCGCCAGCAGAGGACTAGCGAGAGATACGCAGTATTTT.

Here the CDR3 DNA reads TGTGCCAGCAGTTTATTCGAGGGGGCGGGTGGCAATGAGCAGTTCTTC. Amino acids: CASSLFEGAGGNEQFF. The chain recombines TRBV28 with TRBJ2-1; 7 bases are a match to TRBD1. The CDR3 loop spans 16 amino acids. The V gene end was trimmed by 1 base and the J gene end by 6 bases; junction bases not matched to a gene: 9. CDR1 MDHEN and CDR2 SYDVKM come from the germline V gene.

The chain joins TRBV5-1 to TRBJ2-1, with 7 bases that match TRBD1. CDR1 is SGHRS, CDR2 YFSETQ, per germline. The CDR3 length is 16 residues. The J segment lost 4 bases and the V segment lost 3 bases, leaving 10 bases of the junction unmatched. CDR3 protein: CASSSGRGQPYNEQFF. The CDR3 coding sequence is TGCGCCAGCAGCTCGGGACGGGGACAGCCGTACAATGAGCAGTTCTTC.

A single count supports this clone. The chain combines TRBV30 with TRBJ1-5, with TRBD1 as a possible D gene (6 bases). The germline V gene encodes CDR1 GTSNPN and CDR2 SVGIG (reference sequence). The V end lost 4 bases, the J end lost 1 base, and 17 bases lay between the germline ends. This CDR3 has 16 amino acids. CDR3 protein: CAWTPTAGASNQPQHF. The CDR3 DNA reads TGTGCCTGGACTCCGACCGCAGGGGCGAGCAATCAGCCCCAGCATTTT.

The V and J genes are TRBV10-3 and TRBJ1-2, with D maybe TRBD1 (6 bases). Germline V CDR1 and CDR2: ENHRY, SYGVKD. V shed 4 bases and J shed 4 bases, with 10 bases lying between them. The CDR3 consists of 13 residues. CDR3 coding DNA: TGTGCCATCAGTGGACAGGTGACCTATGGCTACACCTTC. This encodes CAISGQVTYGYTF.

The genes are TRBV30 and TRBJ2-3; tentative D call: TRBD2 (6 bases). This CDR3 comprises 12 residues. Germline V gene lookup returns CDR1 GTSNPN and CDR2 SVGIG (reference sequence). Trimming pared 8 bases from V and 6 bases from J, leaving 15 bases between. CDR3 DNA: TGTGCCCATCTTGGGGGACTGGATACGCAGTATTTT. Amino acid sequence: CAHLGGLDTQYF. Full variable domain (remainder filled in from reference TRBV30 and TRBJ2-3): SQTIHQWPATLVQPVGSPLSLECTVEGTSNPNLYWYRQAAGRGLQLLFYSVGIGQISSEVPQNLSASRPQDRQFILSSKKLLLSDSGFYLCAHLGGLDTQYFGPGTRLTVL.

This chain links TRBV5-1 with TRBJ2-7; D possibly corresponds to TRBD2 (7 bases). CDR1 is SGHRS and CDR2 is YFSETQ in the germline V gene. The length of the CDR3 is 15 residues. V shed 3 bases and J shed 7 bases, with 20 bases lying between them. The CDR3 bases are TGCGCCAGCAGCTCGGAAGGGGGGGGCCGTGGAGAGCAGTACTTC. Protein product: CASSSEGGGRGEQYF.

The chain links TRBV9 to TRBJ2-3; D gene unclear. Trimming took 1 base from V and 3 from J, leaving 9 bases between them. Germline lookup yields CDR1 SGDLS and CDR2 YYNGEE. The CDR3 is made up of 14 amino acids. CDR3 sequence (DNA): TGTGCCAGCAGCGTATCTGGCAGGACAGATACGCAGTATTTT. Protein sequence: CASSVSGRTDTQYF.

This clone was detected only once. The CDR3 DNA reads as TGTGCCAGCTCACCACAGGCGGGGAGCTATGGCTACACCTTC. Translation: CASSPQAGSYGYTF. The chain has TRBV18 and TRBJ1-2; D gene uncertain. This CDR3 contains 14 residues. V gave up 1 base and J gave up 4 bases, with 10 bases separating them. CDR1 KGHSH and CDR2 LQKENI come from the germline V gene.

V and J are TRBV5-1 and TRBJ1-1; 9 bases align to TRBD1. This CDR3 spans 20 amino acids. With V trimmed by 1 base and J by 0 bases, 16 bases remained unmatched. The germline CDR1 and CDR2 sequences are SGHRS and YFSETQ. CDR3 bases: TGCGCCAGCAGCTTGCCTTCTCCGGGACAGGGTTCGGTCATGAACACTGAAGCTTTCTTT. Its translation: CASSLPSPGQGSVMNTEAFF.

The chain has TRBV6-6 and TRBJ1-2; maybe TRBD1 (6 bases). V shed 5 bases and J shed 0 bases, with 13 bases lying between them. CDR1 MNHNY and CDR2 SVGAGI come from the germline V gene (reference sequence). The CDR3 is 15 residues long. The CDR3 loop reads CASSGEGGANYGYTF. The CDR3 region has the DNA TGTGCCAGCAGTGGGGAGGGGGGAGCTAACTATGGCTACACCTTC.

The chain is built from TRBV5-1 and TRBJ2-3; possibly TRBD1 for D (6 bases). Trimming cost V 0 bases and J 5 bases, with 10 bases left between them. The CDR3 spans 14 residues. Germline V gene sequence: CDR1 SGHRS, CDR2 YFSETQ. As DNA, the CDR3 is TGCGCCAGCAGCTTGGCAGGGGCGAGAGATACGCAGTATTTT. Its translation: CASSLAGARDTQYF.

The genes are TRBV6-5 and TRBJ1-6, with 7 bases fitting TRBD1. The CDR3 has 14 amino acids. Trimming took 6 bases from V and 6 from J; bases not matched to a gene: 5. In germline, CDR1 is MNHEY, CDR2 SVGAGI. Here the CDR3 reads CASRRDSLNSPLHF. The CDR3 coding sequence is TGTGCCAGCAGAAGGGACAGCCTTAATTCACCCCTCCACTTT.

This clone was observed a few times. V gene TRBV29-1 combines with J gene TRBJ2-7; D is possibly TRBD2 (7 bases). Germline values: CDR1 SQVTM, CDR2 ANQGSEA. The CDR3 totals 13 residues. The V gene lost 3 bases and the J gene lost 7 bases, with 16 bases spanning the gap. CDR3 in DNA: TGCAGCGTTGACACCGGGAGGAGGGGGGAGCAGTACTTC. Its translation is CSVDTGRRGEQYF.

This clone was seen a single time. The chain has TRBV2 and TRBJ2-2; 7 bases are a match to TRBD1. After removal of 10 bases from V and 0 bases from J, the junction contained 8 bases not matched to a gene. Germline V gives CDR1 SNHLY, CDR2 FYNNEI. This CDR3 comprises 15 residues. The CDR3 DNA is TGTGCCACCAGCCGACAGGGACCGAACACCGGGGAGCTGTTTTTT. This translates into CATSRQGPNTGELFF.

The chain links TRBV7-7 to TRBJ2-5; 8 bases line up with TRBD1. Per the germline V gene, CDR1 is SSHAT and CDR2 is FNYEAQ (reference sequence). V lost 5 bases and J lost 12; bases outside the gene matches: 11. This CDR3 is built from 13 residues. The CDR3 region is CASSVTPEQGEYF. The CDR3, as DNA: TGTGCCAGCAGCGTTACCCCCGAACAGGGGGAGTACTTC.